The 17 T cell receptor beta chains presented below share a single source sample, sequenced in a study of cytomegalovirus exposure and HLA in healthy donors. The PCR was carried out with 60 Vbeta primers and 13 Jbeta primers. The data were produced by immunoSEQ multiplex PCR, yet TCRdb's version contains in-frame clones alone and is incomplete. The sample shows about 120,000 clones, approximately 80% of them seen only once. The sequencing sample was made of PBMCs. The receptors come from a woman under 30 in good health and CMV-seronegative.

The V and J genes are TRBV2 and TRBJ1-3; no clear D gene. Per germline, CDR1 SNHLY and CDR2 FYNNEI. The CDR3 covers 17 residues. The ends were cut back, 3 bases at V and 1 base at J, with 16 bases in the middle. CDR3 loop: CASSELEAKKSGNTIYF. The CDR3 coding sequence is TGTGCCAGCAGTGAGTTGGAGGCTAAAAAATCTGGAAACACCATATATTTT.

This clone appeared a few times. The germline gene is not matched at one end of the junction; a read error may be the cause. The V call is TRBV19, the J call TRBJ1-1; TRBD1 agrees at 7 bases. The CDR3 totals 13 residues. Per the germline V gene, CDR1 is LNHDA and CDR2 is SQIVND (reference sequence). The DNA of the CDR3 is TGTGCCAGTAGTATAGTTGCCGGGACAGTCACGATCTTT. This gives the protein CASSIVAGTVTIF.

J is TRBJ2-3 and V is TRBV27, with 7 bases aligning to TRBD1. After removal of 8 bases from V and 2 bases from J, the junction contained 13 bases not matched to a gene. CDR3 size: 16 residues. The germline V gene has CDR1 MNHEY and CDR2 SMNVEV (reference sequence). CDR3 nucleotide sequence: TGTGCCAGCTTTTCCAGAAGGACAGGATCCACAGATACGCAGTATTTT. Its protein is CASFSRRTGSTDTQYF.

The chain has TRBV27 and TRBJ1-4; 10 positions match TRBD1. Germline values: CDR1 MNHEY, CDR2 SMNVEV (reference sequence). Trimming at V came to 8 bases and at J to 8 bases, leaving 14 bases not matched to a gene. This CDR3 has 16 residues. As DNA, the CDR3 is TGTGCCAGCTCAATTGGTGGAGGGACAGGGGAGGAAAAACTGTTTTTT. As protein: CASSIGGGTGEEKLFF.

V is TRBV18 and J is TRBJ2-7, with TRBD1 matching 9 bases. CDR3 length equals 16 residues. Per the germline V gene, CDR1 is KGHSH and CDR2 is LQKENI. V gave up 2 bases and J gave up 5 bases; unmatched junction bases: 10. CDR3 bases: TGTGCCAGCTCACCATCTTCGGACAGGGGTTACAACGAGCAGTACTTC. This sequence encodes CASSPSSDRGYNEQYF.

This clone was picked up a small number of times. The chain is built from TRBV4-2 and TRBJ2-1; 10 bases align to TRBD2. Per germline, CDR1 LGHNA and CDR2 YNFKEQ. This CDR3 region has 15 residues. J was trimmed by 10 bases and V by 4 bases; bases with no gene match: 10. The chain's CDR3 is CASSPRLVAGGEQFF. Written as DNA, the CDR3 is TGTGCCAGCAGCCCTCGACTGGTAGCGGGGGGAGAGCAGTTCTTC.

This chain links TRBV19 with TRBJ1-4; D call uncertain. CDR1 LNHDA and CDR2 SQIVND come from the germline V gene (reference sequence). The CDR3 is 15 amino acids. Trimming cost V 1 base and J 1 base, with 7 bases left between them. DNA for the CDR3: TGTGCCAGTAGTATAGCCGGGATAACTAATGAAAAACTGTTTTTT. Translated: CASSIAGITNEKLFF.

J is TRBJ2-7 and V is TRBV27; D not resolved. Between the trimmed V and J ends, which lost 3 bases and 5 bases, there was a span of 8 bases. Germline V lookup: CDR1 MNHEY, CDR2 SMNVEV (reference sequence). This CDR3 has 12 residues. The CDR3 nucleotides are TGTGCCAGCAGTTTCCCTGGCCACGAGCAGTACTTC. It yields the protein CASSFPGHEQYF.

The CDR3 sequence: CASKPRQGSDTQYF. The DNA of the CDR3 is TGTGCCAGCAAACCACGACAGGGATCAGATACGCAGTATTTT. V is TRBV6-6 and J is TRBJ2-3; TRBD1 agrees at 7 bases. After removal of 7 bases from V and 4 bases from J, the junction contained 8 bases not matched to a gene. This CDR3 has 14 residues. The germline V gene has CDR1 MNHNY and CDR2 SVGAGI (reference sequence).

The chain has TRBV4-2 and TRBJ2-7; D is possibly TRBD1 (6 bases). Germline CDR1 LGHNA, CDR2 YNFKEQ. The CDR3 has 14 amino acids. Trimming shortened V by 4 bases and J by 5 bases, and 15 bases separated the two germline ends. The CDR3 coding sequence is TGTGCCAGCAGCCCACGGAGACAGGAGGACGAGCAGTACTTC. Residues: CASSPRRQEDEQYF.

The chain recombines TRBV18 with TRBJ2-5; possible D gene TRBD1, 6 bases. This CDR3 contains 13 residues. In germline, CDR1 is KGHSH, CDR2 LQKENI. The germline V and J ends were trimmed by 3 bases and 3 bases, with 8 bases remaining between them. CDR3 sequence (DNA): TGTGCCAGCTCACCGGACAGAGAAGAGACCCAGTACTTC. Amino acid sequence: CASSPDREETQYF.

The chain has TRBV19 and TRBJ2-7, with 7 bases that match TRBD1. Unmatched junction bases numbered 6, after V lost 3 bases and J lost 7 bases. This CDR3 spans 13 amino acids. Germline V gives CDR1 LNHDA, CDR2 SQIVND (reference sequence). The CDR3, as DNA: TGTGCCAGTAGTATCGGGGACAGAGGGGAGCAGTACTTC. Its protein is CASSIGDRGEQYF.

V is TRBV19 and J is TRBJ1-1; 9 positions agree with TRBD1. Germline trimming cut 6 bases from V and 0 bases from J; bases unmatched to any gene: 17. The CDR3 is made up of 19 amino acids. Germline-derived CDR1 and CDR2 are LNHDA and SQIVND (reference sequence). The CDR3 DNA sequence: TGTGCCAGTAGCCAAACACCGGGACAGGGTTTACACATGAACACTGAAGCTTTCTTT. Protein sequence: CASSQTPGQGLHMNTEAFF.

The rearrangement uses TRBV7-8 and TRBJ2-7; TRBD1 might be the D (5 bases). CDR3 size: 18 residues. CDR1 SGHVS and CDR2 FQNEAQ come from the germline V gene. V shed 0 bases and J shed 0 bases, with 18 bases lying between them. The CDR3 loop reads CASSLAGLRQGHSYEQYF. DNA for the CDR3: TGTGCCAGCAGCTTAGCGGGGCTGAGGCAAGGACACTCCTACGAGCAGTACTTC.

The chain uses TRBV4-1 and TRBJ2-5; 7 positions match TRBD2. The germline V gene encodes CDR1 MGHRA and CDR2 YSYEKL. With V trimmed by 0 bases and J by 5 bases, 12 bases remained unmatched. The CDR3 totals 17 residues. CDR3 bases: TGCGCCAGCAGCCAAGATCAAAGAGGCGGGGGATGGGAGACCCAGTACTTC. Protein: CASSQDQRGGGWETQYF.

This rearrangement joins TRBV27 to TRBJ2-7; D not certain. V was clipped by 8 bases and J by 0 bases, with 14 bases between them. The CDR3 loop spans 14 amino acids. Germline CDR1 is MNHEY and CDR2 is SMNVEV (reference sequence). The DNA of the CDR3 is TGTGCCAGCTCGTGGGCCAGAATCTCCTACGAGCAGTACTTC. Its translation: CASSWARISYEQYF.

This clone was detected only a few times. J is TRBJ2-3 and V is TRBV9; no clear D. The ends were cut back, 1 base at V and 4 bases at J, with 13 bases in the middle. This CDR3 comprises 15 residues. Germline V gene data show CDR1 as SGDLS and CDR2 as YYNGEE. DNA of the CDR3: TGTGCCAGCAGCGTATACCTAGGAATCGCAGATACGCAGTATTTT. The encoded protein is CASSVYLGIADTQYF.